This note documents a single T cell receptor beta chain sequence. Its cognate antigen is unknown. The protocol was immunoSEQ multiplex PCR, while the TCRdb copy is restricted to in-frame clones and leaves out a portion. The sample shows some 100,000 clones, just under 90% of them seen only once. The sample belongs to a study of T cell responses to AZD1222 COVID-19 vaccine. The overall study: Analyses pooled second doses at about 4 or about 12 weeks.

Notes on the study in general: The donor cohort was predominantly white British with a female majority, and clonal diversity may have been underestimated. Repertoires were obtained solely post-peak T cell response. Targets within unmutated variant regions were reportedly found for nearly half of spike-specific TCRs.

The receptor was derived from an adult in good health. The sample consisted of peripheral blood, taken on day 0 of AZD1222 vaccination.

In DNA form, the CDR3 reads TGTGCCAGCAGGTCCGACAGGGGGAGGGAAAAACTGTTTTTT. Protein sequence: CASRSDRGREKLFF. The V gene is TRBV4-2, the J gene TRBJ1-4; 9 bases line up with TRBD1. The V segment lost 6 bases and the J segment 8 bases; nucleotides outside the gene matches: 7. The CDR3 is 14 amino acids. Per germline, CDR1 LGHNA and CDR2 YNFKEQ.